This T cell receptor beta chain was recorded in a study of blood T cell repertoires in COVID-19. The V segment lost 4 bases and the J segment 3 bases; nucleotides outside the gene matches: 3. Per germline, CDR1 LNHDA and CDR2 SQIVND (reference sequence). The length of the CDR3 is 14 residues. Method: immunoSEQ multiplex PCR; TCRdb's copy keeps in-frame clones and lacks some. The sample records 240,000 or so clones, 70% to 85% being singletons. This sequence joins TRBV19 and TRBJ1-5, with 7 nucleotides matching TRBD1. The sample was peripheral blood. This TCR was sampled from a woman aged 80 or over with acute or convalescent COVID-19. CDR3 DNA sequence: TGTGCCAGTAGTACGACAGGGAACAATCAGCCCCAGCATTTT. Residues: CASSTTGNNQPQHF.